This TCR beta chain is drawn from a study of T cells after yellow fever vaccination. Findings and limits, study-wide: Clonotypes found in both CD4 and CD8 compartments made up a small share. The booster saw the reappearance of most primary-vaccination clones (approximately 97% CD4, 88% CD8).

There are a few counts of this clonotype. The antigen is unknown. Via MiXCR, TCRdb re-called the 5' RACE reads, giving one row per CDR3 protein. The data show some 150,000 distinct CDR3 sequences, 9.3% seen once. This CDR3 has 17 amino acids. The ends were cut back, 4 bases at V and 3 bases at J, with 22 bases in the middle. Germline loops: CDR1 MGHRA, CDR2 YSYEKL. V and J are TRBV4-1 and TRBJ2-7; D is perhaps TRBD1 (6 bases). Specimen: CD8+ T cells sorted from PBMCs, collected 45 days after the yellow fever booster vaccination. This sequence was found in a man between 18 and 29 years old who received the YFV17D yellow fever vaccine. CDR3 amino acids: CASSLKDYRAPLYEQYF. CDR3 nucleotide sequence: TGCGCCAGCAGCCTAAAGGATTACAGGGCCCCTCTCTACGAGCAGTACTTC.